This is a list of T cell receptor beta chains from one sample in a study of metastatic and nonmetastatic thyroid tumors. TCRdb re-called the PCR reads via MiXCR. This table holds some 55,000 clones, 20% to 25% found once. The sequencing sample was made of blood. These receptors were obtained from a female donor with papillary thyroid cancer or a benign thyroid nodule (not recorded which). Some clones in this sample may be carry-over from other donors' samples. CDR3s include the opening cysteine and the closing phenylalanine or tryptophan. D genes are given only for firm matches. Part of the rows lack a size; the others show once, few, many or a class for expanded clones.

. TRBJ1-2 many TRBV3-1 CASSQDRVSYTF TGTGCCAGCAGCCAAGATAGGGTTAGCTACACCTTC
. TRBJ2-6 many TRBV18 CASSPQGISGANVLTF TGTGCCAGCTCACCACAGGGTATCTCTGGGGCCAACGTCCTGACTTTC
. TRBJ2-7 . TRBV9 CPSSMVTGTHDEQYF TGTCCCAGCAGCATGGTGACAGGGACTCACGACGAGCAGTACTTC
. TRBJ2-3 few TRBV24-1 CATSSRDPTTDTQYF TGTGCCACCAGCTCCAGGGACCCGACCACAGATACGCAGTATTTT
TRBD2 TRBJ2-3 many TRBV3-1 CASSQDWTSGVPDTQYF TGTGCCAGCAGCCAAGATTGGACTAGCGGGGTTCCAGATACGCAGTATTTT
. TRBJ2-1 many TRBV2 CASRDLEGADDEQFF TGTGCCAGCAGAGACCTAGAAGGGGCTGACGATGAGCAGTTCTTC
. TRBJ2-2 many TRBV29-1 CSVADSNTGELFF TGCAGCGTTGCAGACAGCAACACCGGGGAGCTGTTTTTT
TRBD1 TRBJ1-1 many TRBV27 CASSLLQGDAFF TGTGCCAGCAGTTTACTCCAGGGGGATGCTTTCTTT
. TRBJ2-7 few TRBV6-1 CASSQTLSNYEQYF TGTGCCAGCAGTCAGACACTTTCAAACTACGAGCAGTACTTC
. TRBJ2-1 . TRBV11-2 CASSLDIGPSLNEQFF TGTGCCAGCAGCTTAGATATCGGACCGTCCCTCAATGAGCAGTTCTTC
. TRBJ2-7 . TRBV6-2/TRBV6-3 CASSYSIADASYEQYF TGTGCCAGCAGTTACTCTATTGCTGATGCATCCTACGAGCAGTACTTC
. TRBJ1-4 many TRBV28 CASSLDWAGVEKLFF TGTGCCAGCAGTTTAGACTGGGCAGGGGTGGAAAAACTGTTTTTT
. TRBJ1-4 many TRBV15 CATSSEPRNEKLFF TGTGCCACCAGCAGTGAACCAAGAAATGAAAAACTGTTTTTT
. TRBJ1-2 many TRBV20-1 CSARDVSRANYGYTF TGCAGTGCTAGAGACGTCAGCCGGGCTAACTATGGCTACACCTTC
TRBD1 TRBJ1-4 many TRBV6-2/TRBV6-3 CASRKSGTDEKLFF TGTGCCAGTCGAAAATCCGGGACAGATGAAAAACTGTTTTTT
. TRBJ2-1 many TRBV19 CASTSGTSSSYNEQFF TGTGCCAGTACTTCCGGGACTTCGAGCTCCTACAATGAGCAGTTCTTC
. TRBJ1-2 many TRBV28 CASSLGRENYGYTF TGTGCCAGCAGTTTAGGCAGGGAAAACTATGGCTACACCTTC
. TRBJ1-1 many TRBV7-2 CASSLKSGRTEAFF TGTGCCAGCAGCTTAAAGTCAGGGAGGACTGAAGCTTTCTTT
TRBD2 TRBJ2-1 many TRBV20-1 CSARDPTSASYNEQFF TGCAGTGCTAGAGACCCGACTAGCGCTAGCTACAATGAGCAGTTCTTC
. TRBJ1-2 many TRBV10-3 CAISASKMNYGYTF TGTGCCATCAGTGCGTCAAAGATGAACTATGGCTACACCTTC
. TRBJ1-3 many TRBV19 CASSISGPSGNTIYF TGTGCCAGTAGTATATCGGGTCCCTCTGGAAACACCATATATTTT
. TRBJ2-3 many TRBV6-4 CASSDTAGDTQYF TGTGCCAGCAGTGACACAGCGGGAGATACGCAGTATTTT
. TRBJ1-5 few TRBV20-1 CSALKGINQPQHF TGCAGTGCCCTGAAGGGGATCAATCAGCCCCAGCATTTT
TRBD1 TRBJ1-1 once TRBV5-1 CASSTSAGGTEAFF TGCGCCAGCAGCACCAGTGCAGGGGGGACTGAAGCTTTCTTT
TRBD1 TRBJ2-3 many TRBV5-1 CASSFGDRAVDTQYF TGCGCCAGCAGCTTCGGGGACAGGGCCGTAGATACGCAGTATTTT
TRBD1 TRBJ2-1 many TRBV3-1 CASSQVVGQGAGNEQFF TGTGCCAGCAGCCAAGTCGTAGGACAGGGTGCGGGAAATGAGCAGTTCTTC
TRBD1 TRBJ2-5 many TRBV2 CASNPTQGVGTQYF TGTGCCAGCAATCCCACTCAGGGGGTCGGGACCCAGTACTTC
. TRBJ1-2 . TRBV7-9 CASSSSGKASYGYTF TGTGCCAGCAGCTCATCCGGGAAGGCCTCATATGGCTACACCTTC
TRBD1 TRBJ2-5 . TRBV9 CASSEWGQLQATQYF TGTGCAAGCAGCGAATGGGGACAGCTACAAGCGACCCAGTACTTC
. TRBJ1-2 many TRBV6-1 CASRHRDNYGYTF TGTGCCAGCAGGCACAGGGATAACTATGGCTACACCTTC
. TRBJ1-1 . TRBV28 CASRLSDARATEAFF TGTGCCAGCAGACTCTCTGACGCGCGGGCCACTGAAGCTTTCTTT
TRBD2 TRBJ2-1 . TRBV28 CASSAPSGRARGEQFF TGTGCCAGTAGCGCACCTAGCGGGAGGGCCAGAGGTGAGCAGTTCTTC
. TRBJ2-7 many TRBV5-1 CASSSGPGPGEQYF TGCGCCAGCAGCTCGGGACCCGGGCCCGGCGAGCAGTACTTC
. TRBJ2-5 . TRBV12-3/TRBV12-4 CASSSGLSGLSETQYF TGTGCCAGCAGTTCCGGACTATCGGGATTGTCAGAGACCCAGTACTTC
. TRBJ1-2 . TRBV11-2 CASSPERTGNCYTF TGTGCCAGCAGCCCGGAGCGCACAGGGAATTGCTACACCTTC
. TRBJ1-2 many TRBV7-2 CASSSRGKNGYTF TGTGCCAGCAGCTCGCGAGGGAAGAATGGCTACACCTTC
. TRBJ1-2 many TRBV6-1 CASTLSDGYGYTF TGTGCCAGCACCCTGTCCGATGGCTATGGCTACACCTTC
. TRBJ1-3 . TRBV6-1 CASSENNRVAGNTIYF TGTGCCAGCAGTGAGAATAACAGGGTTGCTGGAAACACCATATATTTT
. TRBJ2-3 many TRBV6-1 CAASQGGTDTQYF TGTGCCGCGAGTCAAGGAGGGACAGATACGCAGTATTTT
. TRBJ2-5 . TRBV9 CASSVRDGLGETQCF TGTGCCAGCAGCGTCCGGGACGGCCTGGGAGAGACCCAGTGCTTC
. TRBJ2-5 . TRBV6-2/TRBV6-3 CGRRGETQYF TGTGGCAGGAGGGGGGAGACCCAGTACTTC
TRBD1 TRBJ1-1 many TRBV12-3/TRBV12-4 CASSSRTGTTFF TGTGCCAGCAGTTCACGGACAGGGACGACTTTCTTT
. TRBJ1-2 many TRBV11-2 CASSLTDYGYTF TGTGCCAGCAGCTTAACTGACTATGGCTACACCTTC
TRBD1 TRBJ1-1 many TRBV29-1 CSVGRDRHNTEAFF TGCAGCGTTGGAAGGGACAGACACAACACTGAAGCTTTCTTT
. TRBJ1-2 many TRBV10-3 CAISEREYGYTF TGTGCCATCAGTGAGAGGGAGTATGGCTACACCTTC
. TRBJ2-3 . TRBV5-1 CASSPQDPDTQYF TGCGCCAGCAGCCCGCAGGACCCAGATACGCAGTATTTT
. TRBJ1-1 . TRBV3-1 CASSQEGTINTEAFF TGTGCCAGCAGCCAAGAAGGGACCATTAACACTGAAGCTTTCTTT
TRBD2 TRBJ2-7 . TRBV28 CVSSPSGTSAWYHEQYF TGTGTCAGCAGTCCTAGCGGGACCTCCGCGTGGTATCACGAGCAGTACTTC
TRBD1 TRBJ1-2 many TRBV29-1 CSGIGTGLGYTF TGCAGCGGTATAGGGACAGGGCTTGGCTACACCTTC
TRBD2 TRBJ2-1 many TRBV18 CASSPLASGSYNEQFF TGTGCCAGCTCACCTCTTGCTAGCGGGTCCTACAATGAGCAGTTCTTC
TRBD1 TRBJ1-6 . TRBV28 CASSPTGANNSPLHF TGTGCCAGCAGTCCGACAGGGGCGAATAATTCACCCCTCCACTTT